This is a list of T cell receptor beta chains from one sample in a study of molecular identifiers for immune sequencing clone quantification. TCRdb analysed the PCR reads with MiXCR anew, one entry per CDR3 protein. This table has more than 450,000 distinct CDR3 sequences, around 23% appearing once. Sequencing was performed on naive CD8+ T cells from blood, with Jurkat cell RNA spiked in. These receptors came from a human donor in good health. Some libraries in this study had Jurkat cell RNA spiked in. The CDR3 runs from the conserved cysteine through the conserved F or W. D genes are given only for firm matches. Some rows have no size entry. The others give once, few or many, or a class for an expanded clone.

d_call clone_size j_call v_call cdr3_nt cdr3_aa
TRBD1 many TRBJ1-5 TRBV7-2 TGTGCCAGCAGCTCCCCAGGGGGGTTGAATAGCAATCAGCCCCAGCATTTT CASSSPGGLNSNQPQHF
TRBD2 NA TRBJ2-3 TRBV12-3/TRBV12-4 TGTGCCAGCAGTCCGCCGAGCGGGGTTGGTCGGAGGGCGCAGTATTTT CASSPPSGVGRRAQYF
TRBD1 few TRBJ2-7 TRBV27 TGTGCCAGCAGATCCGGGACAGGGTATTACGAGCAGTACTTC CASRSGTGYYEQYF
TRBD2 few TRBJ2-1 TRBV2 TGTGCCAGCAGTGAATCTATAGCGGGGGGCCGCTGGGGGCAGTTCTTC CASSESIAGGRWGQFF
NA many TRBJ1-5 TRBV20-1 TGCAGTGCTAGGGGGGTTAGCAATCAGCCCCAGCATTTT CSARGVSNQPQHF
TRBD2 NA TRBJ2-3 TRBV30 TGTGCCTGGAGTGGACTAGCGGGGCCCGATACGCAGTATTTT CAWSGLAGPDTQYF
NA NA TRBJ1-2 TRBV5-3 TGTGCCAGCAGCTTGGAGGGGTATGGCAACACCTTC CASSLEGYGNTF
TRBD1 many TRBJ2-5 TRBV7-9 TGTGCCAGCAGCTTAGAGACAGGGGAGCTGGCGACCCAGTACTTC CASSLETGELATQYF
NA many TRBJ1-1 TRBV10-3 TGTGCCATCAGTGAGTTGGAGATCGAGAACACTGAAGCTTTCTTT CAISELEIENTEAFF
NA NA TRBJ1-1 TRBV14 TGTGCCAGCAGCCATATCACGATAGGGTTGGGCACTGAAGCTTTCTTT CASSHITIGLGTEAFF
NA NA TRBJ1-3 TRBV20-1 TGCAGTGCTAGAGATCTCCTTTCGGGAAACACCATATATTTT CSARDLLSGNTIYF
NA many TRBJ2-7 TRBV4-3 TGCGCCAGCAGCCAAGTTTGGGGTACAACCTACGAGCAGTACTTC CASSQVWGTTYEQYF
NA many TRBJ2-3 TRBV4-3 TGCGCCAGCAGCCAACTCACTACCGGAATAGATACGCAGTATTTT CASSQLTTGIDTQYF
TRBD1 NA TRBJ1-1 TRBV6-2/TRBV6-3 TGTGCCAGCAGCCTCACAGGGGGCACTGTAGCTTTCTTT CASSLTGGTVAFF
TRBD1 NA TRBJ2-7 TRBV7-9 TGTGCCAGCAGCTTAGAGGGCGGGACAGGGTTCGAGCAGTACTTC CASSLEGGTGFEQYF
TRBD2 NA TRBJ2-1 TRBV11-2 TGTGCCAGCAGCTTCCCCAGGGTAGCGGGGACCCCGGGGGATGAGCAGTTCTTC CASSFPRVAGTPGDEQFF
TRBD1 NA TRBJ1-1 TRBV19 TGTGCCAGTAGTATAACAGGGGGCGCGACTGAAGCTTTCTTT CASSITGGATEAFF
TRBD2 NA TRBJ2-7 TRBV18 TGTGCCAGCTCATTTAGGACTAGCGGGAGCTTTTACGAGCAGTACTTC CASSFRTSGSFYEQYF
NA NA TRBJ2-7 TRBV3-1 TGTGCCAGCAGCCAAGTCCCCGCCGCATCCTACGAGCAGTACTTC CASSQVPAASYEQYF
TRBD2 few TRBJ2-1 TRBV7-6 TGTGCCAGCAGCTTAGGCGGGGGGTCCGTCAATGAGCAGTTCTTC CASSLGGGSVNEQFF
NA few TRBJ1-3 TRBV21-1 TGTGCCCAAGGAGAGGGTGAGGGCTCTGGAAACACCATATATTTT CAQGEGEGSGNTIYF
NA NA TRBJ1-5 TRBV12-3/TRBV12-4 TGTGCCAGCAGTTTAATCCAGGGTTATCAGCCCCAGCATTTT CASSLIQGYQPQHF
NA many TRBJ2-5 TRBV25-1 TGTGCCAGCAGTGGCGGGACACTCCCTAAGGAGACCCAGTACTTC CASSGGTLPKETQYF
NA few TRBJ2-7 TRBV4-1 TGCGCCAGCAGCTCCGAGCAGGGGCTCATCTACGAGCAGTACTTC CASSSEQGLIYEQYF
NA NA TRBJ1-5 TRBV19 TGTGCCAGTAGCCTAAACGGGCCCAACGTGCTCAATCAGCCCCAGCATTTT CASSLNGPNVLNQPQHF
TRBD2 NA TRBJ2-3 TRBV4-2 TGTGCCAGCAGCCAAGACGGTCTACTAGCGGGGAGCACAGATACGCAGTATTTT CASSQDGLLAGSTDTQYF
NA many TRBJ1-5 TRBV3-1 TGTGCCAGCAGCCAAGATAGTGCGGCTAGCAATCAGCCCCAGCATTTT CASSQDSAASNQPQHF
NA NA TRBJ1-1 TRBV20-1 TGCAGTGCTCGAGATAAAGGGTTTAACACTGAAGCTTTCTTT CSARDKGFNTEAFF
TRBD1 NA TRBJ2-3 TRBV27 TGTGCCAGCAGTTCCCATCCGGGACAGGGCCGAGATACGCAGTATTTT CASSSHPGQGRDTQYF
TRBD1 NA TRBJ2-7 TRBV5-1 TGCGGCAGCACCGGGACAGATTACGAGCAGTACTTC CGSTGTDYEQYF
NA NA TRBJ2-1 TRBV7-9 TGTGCCAGCGTCCCGATGTCGTTCTTC CASVPMSFF
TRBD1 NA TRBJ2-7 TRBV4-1 TGCGCCAGCAGCCAGGGCGGACAGGGCCTTTCCTACGAGCAGTACTTC CASSQGGQGLSYEQYF
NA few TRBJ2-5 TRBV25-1 TGTGCCAGCAGTGATTGGCCTAGCGTGAGAGAGACCCAGTACTTC CASSDWPSVRETQYF
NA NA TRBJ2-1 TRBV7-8 TGTGCCAGCAGCTTAGTTGGGGTCGCCTACAATGAGCAGTTCTTC CASSLVGVAYNEQFF
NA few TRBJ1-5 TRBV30 TGTGCCTGGAGTGGAGGTCAGGGCTACAATCAGCCCCAGCATTTT CAWSGGQGYNQPQHF
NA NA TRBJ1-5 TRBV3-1 TGTGCCAGCAGCCGGGGGAAAAAAGGGCCCCATCAGCCCCAGCATTTT CASSRGKKGPHQPQHF
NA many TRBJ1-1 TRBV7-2 TGTGCCAGCAGCTTAGGCCCCGGGGACACTGAAGCTTTCTTT CASSLGPGDTEAFF
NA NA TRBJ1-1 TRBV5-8 TGTGCCAGCAGCTCCATCAACGTGAACACTGAAGCTTTCTTT CASSSINVNTEAFF
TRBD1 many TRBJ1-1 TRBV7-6 TGTGCCAGCAGCAGGACGACAGGGGGCGAAGAGGATGAAGCTTTCTTT CASSRTTGGEEDEAFF
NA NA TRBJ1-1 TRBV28 TGTGCCAGCAGTTTGGCTCGGACATCTATGAACACTGAAGCTTTCTTT CASSLARTSMNTEAFF
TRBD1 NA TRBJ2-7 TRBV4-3 TGCGCCCGCAGCCAAGGTCAGGGGGTTGCCTACGCGCAGTACTTC CARSQGQGVAYAQYF